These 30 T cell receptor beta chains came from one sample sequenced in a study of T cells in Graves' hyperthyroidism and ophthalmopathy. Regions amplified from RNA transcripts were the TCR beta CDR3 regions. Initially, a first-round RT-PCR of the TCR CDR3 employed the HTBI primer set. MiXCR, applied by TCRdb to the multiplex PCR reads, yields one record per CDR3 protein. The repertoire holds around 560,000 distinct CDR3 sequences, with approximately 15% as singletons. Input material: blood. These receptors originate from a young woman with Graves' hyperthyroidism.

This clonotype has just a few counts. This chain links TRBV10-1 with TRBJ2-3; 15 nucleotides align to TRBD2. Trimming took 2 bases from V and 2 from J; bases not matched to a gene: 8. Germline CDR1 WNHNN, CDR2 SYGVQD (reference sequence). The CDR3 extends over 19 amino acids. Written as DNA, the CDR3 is TGCGCCAGCAGTGAGGGACTAGCGGGAGGGCGAGGATTCACAGATACGCAGTATTTT. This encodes CASSEGLAGGRGFTDTQYF.

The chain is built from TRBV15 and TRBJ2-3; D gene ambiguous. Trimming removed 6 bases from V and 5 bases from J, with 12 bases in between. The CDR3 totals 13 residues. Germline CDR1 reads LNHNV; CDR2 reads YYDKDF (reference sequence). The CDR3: CATRGKAQDTQYF. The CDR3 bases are TGTGCCACCAGGGGGAAAGCACAAGATACGCAGTATTTT.

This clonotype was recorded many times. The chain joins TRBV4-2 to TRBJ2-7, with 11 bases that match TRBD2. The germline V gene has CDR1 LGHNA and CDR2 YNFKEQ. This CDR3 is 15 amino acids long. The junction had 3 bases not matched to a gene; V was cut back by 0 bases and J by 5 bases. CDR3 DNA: TGTGCCAGCAGCCAAGATAGCGGGGGGGCCAACGAGCAGTACTTC. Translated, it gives CASSQDSGGANEQYF.

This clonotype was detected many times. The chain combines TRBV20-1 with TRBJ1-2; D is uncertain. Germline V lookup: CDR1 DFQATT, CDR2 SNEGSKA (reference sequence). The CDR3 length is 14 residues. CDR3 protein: CATIRTPANYGYTF. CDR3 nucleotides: TGCGCCACGATCCGGACCCCAGCTAACTATGGCTACACCTTC.

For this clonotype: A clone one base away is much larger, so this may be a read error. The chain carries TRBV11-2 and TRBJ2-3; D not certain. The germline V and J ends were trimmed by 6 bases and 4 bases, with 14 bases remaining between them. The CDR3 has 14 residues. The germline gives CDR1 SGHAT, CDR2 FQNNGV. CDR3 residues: CASSEPLVADTQYF. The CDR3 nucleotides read TGTGCCAGCAGTGAACCCCTAGTAGCAGATACGCAGTATTTT.

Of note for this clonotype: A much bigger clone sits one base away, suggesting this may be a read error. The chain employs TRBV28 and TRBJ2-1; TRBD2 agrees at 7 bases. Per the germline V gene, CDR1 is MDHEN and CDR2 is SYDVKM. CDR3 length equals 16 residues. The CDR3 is CASSSLTAGSHNQQFF. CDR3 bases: TGTGCCAGCAGTTCCCTCACAGCGGGAAGTCACAATCAGCAGTTCTTC.

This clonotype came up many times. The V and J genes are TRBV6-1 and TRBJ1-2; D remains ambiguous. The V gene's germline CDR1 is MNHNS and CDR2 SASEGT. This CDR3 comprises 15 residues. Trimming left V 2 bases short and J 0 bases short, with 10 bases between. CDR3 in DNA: TGTGCCAGCAGTGAAATGGACGGAGCTAACTATGGCTACACCTTC. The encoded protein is CASSEMDGANYGYTF.

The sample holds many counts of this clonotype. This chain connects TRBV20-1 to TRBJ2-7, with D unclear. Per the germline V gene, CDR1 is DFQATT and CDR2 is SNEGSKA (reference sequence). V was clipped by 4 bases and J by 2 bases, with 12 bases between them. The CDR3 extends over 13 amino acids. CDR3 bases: TGCAGTGCTATCCGGTGGAGAGCCTACGAGCAGTACTTC. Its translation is CSAIRWRAYEQYF.

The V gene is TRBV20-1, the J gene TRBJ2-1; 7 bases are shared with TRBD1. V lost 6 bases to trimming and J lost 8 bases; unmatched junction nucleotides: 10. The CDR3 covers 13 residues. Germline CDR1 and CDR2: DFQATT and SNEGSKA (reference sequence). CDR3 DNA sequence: TGCAGTGCAAAGGGGGCAGGGTGGCATGAGCAGTTCTTC. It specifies CSAKGAGWHEQFF.

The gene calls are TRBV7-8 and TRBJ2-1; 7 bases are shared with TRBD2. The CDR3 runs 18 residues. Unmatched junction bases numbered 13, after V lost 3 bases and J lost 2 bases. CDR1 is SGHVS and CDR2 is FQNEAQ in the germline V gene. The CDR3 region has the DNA TGTGCCAGCAGCTTTTCTCCAAACTGGGGGGGTACCTACAATGAGCAGTTCTTC. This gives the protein CASSFSPNWGGTYNEQFF.

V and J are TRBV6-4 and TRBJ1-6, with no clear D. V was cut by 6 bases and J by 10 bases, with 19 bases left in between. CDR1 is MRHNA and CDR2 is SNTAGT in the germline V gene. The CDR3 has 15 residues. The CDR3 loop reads CASSGRAEGGSPLHF. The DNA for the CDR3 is TGTGCCAGCAGCGGAAGGGCAGAGGGAGGCTCACCCCTCCACTTT.

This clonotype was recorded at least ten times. CDR3 DNA sequence: TGTGCCAGCAGTTTAGTGCAGGGGGCCTACGAGCAGTACTTC. This sequence encodes CASSLVQGAYEQYF. The chain links TRBV28 to TRBJ2-7; TRBD1 matches 7 bases. CDR3 length: 14 amino acids. The ends lost 2 bases at V and 2 bases at J; junction bases unmatched: 3. Germline V gene data show CDR1 as MDHEN and CDR2 as SYDVKM.

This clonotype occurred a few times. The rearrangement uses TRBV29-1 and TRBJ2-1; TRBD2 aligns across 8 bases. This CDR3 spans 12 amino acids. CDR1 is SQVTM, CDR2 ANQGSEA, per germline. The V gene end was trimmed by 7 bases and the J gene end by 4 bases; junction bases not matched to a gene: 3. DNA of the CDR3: TGCAGCGCGGGACTAGGTTACAATGAGCAGTTCTTC. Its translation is CSAGLGYNEQFF.

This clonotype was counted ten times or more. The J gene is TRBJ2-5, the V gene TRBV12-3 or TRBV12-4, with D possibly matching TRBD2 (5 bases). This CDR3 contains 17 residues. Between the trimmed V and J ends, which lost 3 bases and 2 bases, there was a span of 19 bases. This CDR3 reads CASSLAQRALGQETQYF. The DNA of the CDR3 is TGTGCCAGCAGTTTGGCCCAACGCGCACTAGGACAAGAGACCCAGTACTTC.

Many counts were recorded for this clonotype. The DNA for the CDR3 is TGTGCCAGCAGCCCCCGGGACAGCTTCTTCTATGGCTACACCTTC. Its protein is CASSPRDSFFYGYTF. The rearrangement uses TRBV7-8 and TRBJ1-2, with 7 positions matching TRBD1. Germline V CDR1 and CDR2: SGHVS, FQNEAQ. There are 15 residues in the CDR3. The V segment lost 5 bases and the J segment 4 bases; nucleotides outside the gene matches: 10.

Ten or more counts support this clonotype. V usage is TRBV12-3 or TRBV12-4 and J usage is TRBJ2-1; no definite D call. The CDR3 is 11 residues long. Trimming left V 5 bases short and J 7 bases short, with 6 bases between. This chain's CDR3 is CASSKKNEQFF. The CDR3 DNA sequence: TGTGCCAGCAGTAAGAAGAATGAGCAGTTCTTC.

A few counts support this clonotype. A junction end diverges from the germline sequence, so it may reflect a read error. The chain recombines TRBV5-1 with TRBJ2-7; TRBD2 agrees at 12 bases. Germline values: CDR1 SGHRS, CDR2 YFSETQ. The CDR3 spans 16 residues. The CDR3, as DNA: TGTGCCAGCAGCCCTAGACTAGCGGGAGTGTTATACGAGCAGTACTTC. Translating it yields CASSPRLAGVLYEQYF.

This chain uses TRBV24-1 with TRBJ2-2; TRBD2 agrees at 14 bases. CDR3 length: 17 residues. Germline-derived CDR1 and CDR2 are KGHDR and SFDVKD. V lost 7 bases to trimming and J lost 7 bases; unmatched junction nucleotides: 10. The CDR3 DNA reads TGTGCCACCAGAGCGACTAGCGGGAGGGCCGGTGGCGGGGAGCTGTTTTTT. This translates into CATRATSGRAGGGELFF.

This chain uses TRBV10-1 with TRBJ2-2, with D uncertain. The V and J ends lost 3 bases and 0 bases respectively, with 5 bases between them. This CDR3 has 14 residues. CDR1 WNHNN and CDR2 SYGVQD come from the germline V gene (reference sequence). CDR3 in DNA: TGCGCCAGCAGTGAACAGTCGAACACCGGGGAGCTGTTTTTT. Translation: CASSEQSNTGELFF.

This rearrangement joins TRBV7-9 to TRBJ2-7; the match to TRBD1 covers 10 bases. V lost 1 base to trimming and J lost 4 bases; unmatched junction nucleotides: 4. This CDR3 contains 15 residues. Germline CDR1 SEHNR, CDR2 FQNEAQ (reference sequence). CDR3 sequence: CASSLGQGATYEQYF. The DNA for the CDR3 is TGTGCCAGCAGCTTAGGACAGGGGGCGACTTACGAGCAGTACTTC. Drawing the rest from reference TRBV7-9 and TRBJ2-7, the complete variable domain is DTGVSQNPRHKITKRGQNVTFRCDPISEHNRLYWYRQTLGQGPEFLTYFQNEAQLEKSRLLSDRFSAERPKGSFSTLEIQRTEQGDSAMYLCASSLGQGATYEQYFGPGTRLTVT.

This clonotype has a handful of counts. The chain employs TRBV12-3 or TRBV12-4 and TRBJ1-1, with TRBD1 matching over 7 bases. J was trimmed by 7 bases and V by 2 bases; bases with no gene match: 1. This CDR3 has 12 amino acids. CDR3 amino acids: CASSLWDSEAFF. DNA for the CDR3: TGTGCCAGCAGTTTATGGGACAGTGAAGCTTTCTTT.

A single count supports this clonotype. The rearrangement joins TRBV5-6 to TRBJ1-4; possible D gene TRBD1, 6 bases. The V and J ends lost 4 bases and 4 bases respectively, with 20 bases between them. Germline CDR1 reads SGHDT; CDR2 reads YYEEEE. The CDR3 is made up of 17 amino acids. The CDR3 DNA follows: TGTGCCAGCAGCGATCAGGGGCGGGGGTTTCATAATGAAAAACTGTTTTTT. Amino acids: CASSDQGRGFHNEKLFF.

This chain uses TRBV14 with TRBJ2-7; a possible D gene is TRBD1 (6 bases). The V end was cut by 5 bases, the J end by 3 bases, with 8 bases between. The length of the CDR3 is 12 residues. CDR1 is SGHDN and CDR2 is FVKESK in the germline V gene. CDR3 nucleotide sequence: TGTGCCAGCAGCTGGACAGACTACGAGCAGTACTTC. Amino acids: CASSWTDYEQYF.

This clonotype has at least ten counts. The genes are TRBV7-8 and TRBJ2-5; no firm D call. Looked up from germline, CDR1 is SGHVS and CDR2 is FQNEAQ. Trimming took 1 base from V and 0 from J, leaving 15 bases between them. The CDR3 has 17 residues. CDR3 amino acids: CASSLVGRIMYQETQYF. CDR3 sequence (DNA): TGTGCCAGCAGCTTAGTGGGCCGGATAATGTACCAAGAGACCCAGTACTTC. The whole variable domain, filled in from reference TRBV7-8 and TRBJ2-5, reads GAGVSQSPRYKVAKRGQDVALRCDPISGHVSLFWYQQALGQGPEFLTYFQNEAQLDKSGLPSDRFFAERPEGSVSTLKIQRTQQEDSAVYLCASSLVGRIMYQETQYFGPGTRLLVL.

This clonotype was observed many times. The CDR3, as DNA: TGTGCCAGCACCCCGAGACTGACTAGCGGGGGGAACAATGAGCAGTTCTTC. The encoded protein is CASTPRLTSGGNNEQFF. V gene TRBV27 combines with J gene TRBJ2-1; 13 nucleotides agree with TRBD2. Trimming took 7 bases from V and 5 from J; bases not matched to a gene: 11. Germline loops: CDR1 MNHEY, CDR2 SMNVEV (reference sequence). CDR3 length: 17 amino acids.

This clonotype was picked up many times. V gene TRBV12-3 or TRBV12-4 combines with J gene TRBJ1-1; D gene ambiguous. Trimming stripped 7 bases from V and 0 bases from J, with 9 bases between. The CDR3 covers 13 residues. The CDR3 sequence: CASKIQMNTEAFF. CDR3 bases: TGTGCCAGCAAGATACAGATGAACACTGAAGCTTTCTTT.

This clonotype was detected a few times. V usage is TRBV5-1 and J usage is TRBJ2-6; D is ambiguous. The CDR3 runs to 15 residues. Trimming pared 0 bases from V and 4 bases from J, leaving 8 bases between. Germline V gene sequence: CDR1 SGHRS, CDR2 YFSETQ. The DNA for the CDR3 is TGCGCCAGCAGCTTGGAAGGGCGGGGGGCCAACGTCCTGACTTTC. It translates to CASSLEGRGANVLTF.

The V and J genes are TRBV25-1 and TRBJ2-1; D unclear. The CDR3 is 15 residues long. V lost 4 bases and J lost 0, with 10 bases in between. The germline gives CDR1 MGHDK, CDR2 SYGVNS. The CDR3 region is CASSGELSSYNEQFF. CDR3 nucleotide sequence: TGTGCCAGCAGTGGAGAGTTGAGCTCCTACAATGAGCAGTTCTTC.

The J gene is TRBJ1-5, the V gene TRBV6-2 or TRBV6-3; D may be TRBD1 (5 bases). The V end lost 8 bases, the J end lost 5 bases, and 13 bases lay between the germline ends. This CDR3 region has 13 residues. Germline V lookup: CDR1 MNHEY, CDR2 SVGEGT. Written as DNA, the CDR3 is TGTGCCAGCGCTTTGAGGGGCTATCAGCCCCAGCATTTT. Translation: CASALRGYQPQHF.

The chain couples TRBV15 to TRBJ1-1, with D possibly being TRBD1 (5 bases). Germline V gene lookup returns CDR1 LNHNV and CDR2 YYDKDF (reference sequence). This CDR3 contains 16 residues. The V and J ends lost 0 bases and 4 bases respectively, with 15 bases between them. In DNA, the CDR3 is TGTGCCACCAGCAGAGATTTGGGGCAGATTGGCACTGAAGCTTTCTTT. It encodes CATSRDLGQIGTEAFF.